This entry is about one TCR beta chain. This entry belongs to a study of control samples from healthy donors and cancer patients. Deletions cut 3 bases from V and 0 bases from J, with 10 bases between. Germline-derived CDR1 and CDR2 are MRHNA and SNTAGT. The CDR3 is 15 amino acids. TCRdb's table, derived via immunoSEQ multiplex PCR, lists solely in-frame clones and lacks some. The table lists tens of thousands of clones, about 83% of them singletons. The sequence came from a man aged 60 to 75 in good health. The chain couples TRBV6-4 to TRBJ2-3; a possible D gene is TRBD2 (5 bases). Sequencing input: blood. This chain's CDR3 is CASSERADSTDTQYF. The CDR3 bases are TGTGCCAGCAGTGAGCGGGCAGACAGCACAGATACGCAGTATTTT.